These 31 T cell receptor beta chains originate from one sample sequenced in a study of T cells in women clearing cervical HPV infection (dated by TCRdb to 2017 to 2018). The library was generated by the immunoSEQ multiplex PCR assay. The table comes from immuneACCESS by way of TCRdb, which keeps in-frame sequences with V and J called. Part of the clones is missing from these tables; in studies checked, under half for an unresolved V gene and the rest for unknown reasons. This sample's table contains 23,000 or so clones. Clones ranked in the top ten supply approximately 6% of the sample. Sequencing used blood buffy coat. These receptors all come from a woman between 18 and 69 years old with a cervical HPV16 infection that either progressed to CIN3+ or cleared (not recorded which).

The CDR3 sequence: CASSLSLDYSTDTQYF. The sequenced CDR3 bases are TGTGCCAGCAGCTTAAGTCTGGACTATAGCACAGATACG. The J gene is TRBJ2-3, the V gene TRBV7-8; a weak D match, TRBD2 (6 bases). The CDR3 end lies 3 residues beyond the end of the read and is filled in from the germline J gene. Germline assignment: CDR1 SGHVS and CDR2 FQNEAQ. The ends were cut back, 2 bases at V and 0 bases at J, with 12 bases in the middle. The CDR3 loop spans 16 amino acids.

A remark on this clone: The CDR3 is cut off 3 residues early in the read; its end comes from the germline J gene. The chain is built from TRBV19 and TRBJ2-2; 7 bases align to TRBD1. V dropped 6 bases and J dropped 7; count of bases not matched to a gene: 8. CDR3 length: 14 residues. Looked up from germline, CDR1 is LNHDA and CDR2 is SQIVND (reference sequence). The CDR3 protein is CASREHRGGGELFF. The covered CDR3 bases are TGTGCCAGTAGGGAACACAGGGGTGGCGGGGAG. Supplemented by reference TRBV19 and TRBJ2-2, the full variable domain reads DGGITQSPKYLFRKEGQNVTLSCEQNLNHDAMYWYRQDPGQGLRLIYYSQIVNDFQKGDIAEGYSVSREKKESFPLTVTSAQKNPTAFYLCASREHRGGGELFFGEGSRLTVL.

A remark on this clone: The CDR3 end lies 3 residues beyond the end of the read and is filled in from the germline J gene. The chain recombines TRBV7-8 with TRBJ2-7; D perhaps matches TRBD1 (6 bases). V lost 5 bases to trimming and J lost 1 base, with 15 bases between them. Germline V gene lookup returns CDR1 SGHVS and CDR2 FQNEAQ. The CDR3 totals 15 residues. The CDR3 DNA, read in part, is TGTGCCAGCAGCACCAGGGGAAGGCGATCCTACGAG. Translated, it gives CASSTRGRRSYE. The CDR3 reads in full as CASSTRGRRSYEQYF.

About this clone: The sequence runs out 3 residues before the end of the CDR3; the remainder is reconstructed from the germline J gene. This rearrangement joins TRBV24-1 to TRBJ2-1; 13 positions match TRBD2. Trimming removed 4 bases from V and 8 bases from J; junction bases left unmatched: 7. Germline V gives CDR1 KGHDR, CDR2 SFDVKD. The length of the CDR3 is 16 residues. The part of the CDR3 DNA that was read is TGTGCCACCAGTGACCCGGGACTAGCGGGATTCCATGAG. Residues: CATSDPGLAGFHE. The CDR3 in its entirety is CATSDPGLAGFHEQFF.

Worth noting for this clone: Read sequence stops 3 residues before the CDR3 end, and the germline J gene provides the missing end. The rearrangement uses TRBV28 and TRBJ2-5; 8 bases match TRBD1. This CDR3 contains 15 residues. CDR1 is MDHEN, CDR2 SYDVKM, per germline. Losses at the gene ends were 5 bases for V and 4 bases for J; bases not matched to a gene: 9. CDR3 bases read: TGTGCCAGCAGTCTAACCAACGGACAGGGAGAGACC. Its translation is CASSLTNGQGET. The full CDR3 is CASSLTNGQGETQYF.

Turning to this clone: Sequencing ends 3 residues short of the CDR3 end; the germline J gene provides the rest. The chain combines TRBV5-1 with TRBJ2-7; D possibly corresponds to TRBD2 (6 bases). The CDR3 runs to 14 residues. CDR1 is SGHRS and CDR2 is YFSETQ in the germline V gene. Trimming removed 0 bases at V and 0 bases at J, with 7 bases between. The CDR3 protein is CASSLGDFSYEQYF. The DNA read from the CDR3 is TGCGCCAGCAGCTTGGGGGACTTCTCCTACGAG.

As regards this clone: From the germline J gene comes the end of the CDR3, since the read stops 3 residues before it. The chain employs TRBV5-1 and TRBJ1-3; D not certain. The V end lost 2 bases, the J end lost 0 bases, and 12 bases lay between the germline ends. The CDR3 covers 16 residues. Looked up from germline, CDR1 is SGHRS and CDR2 is YFSETQ. CDR3 region: CASSLDRGPSGNTIYF. The DNA read from the CDR3 is TGCGCCAGCAGCTTAGATCGGGGTCCCTCTGGAAACACC.

Turning to this clone: The read ends 3 residues before the CDR3 terminus; that terminus is restored from the germline J gene. V gene TRBV6-2 or TRBV6-3 combines with J gene TRBJ1-1; no reliable D call. The germline V gene encodes CDR1 MNHEY and CDR2 SVGEGT. Trimming stripped 2 bases from V and 7 bases from J, with 5 bases between. This CDR3 region has 11 residues. CDR3 DNA, as far as it was read: TGTGCCAGCAGTTACCCGGGTGAA. Translation: CASSYPGE. The whole CDR3 protein is CASSYPGEAFF.

Note on this clone: With the read ending 3 residues before the CDR3 end, the germline J gene is used to fill in that end. V and J are TRBV4-2 and TRBJ2-6, with TRBD1 identical over 7 bases. The CDR3 has 16 residues. Trimming removed 4 bases from V and 0 bases from J; junction bases left unmatched: 3. Germline V CDR1 and CDR2: LGHNA, YNFKEQ. The chain's CDR3 is CASSRQGDSGANVLTF. The DNA read from the CDR3 is TGTGCCAGCAGCCGGCAGGGGGACTCTGGGGCCAACGTC.

To note about this clone: The read finishes 3 residues shy of the CDR3 end, and the germline J gene is used to complete it. The chain recombines TRBV5-1 with TRBJ2-2; 12 positions match TRBD2. The V gene end was trimmed by 7 bases and the J gene end by 0 bases; junction bases not matched to a gene: 4. The length of the CDR3 is 16 residues. CDR1 is SGHRS, CDR2 YFSETQ, per germline. This CDR3 is CASLRTSGANTGELFF. The sequenced part of the CDR3 DNA is TGCGCCAGCCTTAGGACTAGCGGGGCGAACACCGGGGAG.

To note about this clone: The read falls 3 residues short of the CDR3 end, and the missing part is taken from the germline J gene. This rearrangement joins TRBV2 to TRBJ2-7, with D unclear. The CDR3 has 13 residues. Germline assignment: CDR1 SNHLY and CDR2 FYNNEI. Trimming pared 7 bases from V and 6 bases from J, leaving 16 bases between. The sequenced part of the CDR3 DNA is TGTGCCAGCACCATCTATAAGAGAGTCGAG. Its translation is CASTIYKRVE. The whole CDR3 sequence reads CASTIYKRVEQYF.

Points on this clone: The read ends 3 residues shy of where the CDR3 ends; the end is completed using the germline J gene. The chain uses TRBV5-6 and TRBJ2-3; D uncertain. V lost 1 base and J 3 bases, leaving 9 bases between the germline ends. CDR3 length equals 14 residues. CDR1 and CDR2 from the germline V gene are SGHDT and YYEEEE. CDR3 sequence: CASSLSLPTDTQYF. The CDR3 bases that were read are TGTGCCAGCAGCTTGTCACTACCTACAGATACG.

For this clone: The read ends 3 residues early relative to the CDR3; the germline J gene fills the gap. The rearrangement links TRBV5-1 to TRBJ2-3, with 7 bases aligning to TRBD2. V was pared by 3 bases and J by 3 bases, with 13 bases of the junction left unmatched. This CDR3 has 17 amino acids. From germline, CDR1 is SGHRS and CDR2 YFSETQ. The CDR3 region is CASSSDRAGRVTDTQYF. The CDR3 DNA, read in part, is TGCGCCAGCAGCTCCGATAGGGCGGGGAGGGTGACAGATACG.

The DNA read from the CDR3 is TGTGCCAGCAGTCACAGGATTTACGAG. Protein sequence: CASSHRIYE. The CDR3, in full, reads CASSHRIYEQYF. The chain uses TRBV12-3 or TRBV12-4 and TRBJ2-7, with D possibly matching TRBD1 (5 bases). The DNA ends 3 residues before the CDR3 does, and the rest of the CDR3 is filled in from the germline J gene. Trimming took off 5 bases at V and 4 bases at J, with 9 bases between the two ends. This CDR3 is built from 12 residues.

A note on this clone: The observed sequence ends 3 residues before the CDR3 terminus, with the missing tail filled in from the germline J gene. The chain combines TRBV5-1 with TRBJ2-3; tentatively, D is TRBD2 (6 bases). The CDR3 covers 17 residues. From germline, CDR1 is SGHRS and CDR2 YFSETQ. Between the trimmed V and J ends, which lost 0 bases and 4 bases, there was a span of 18 bases. The CDR3 region is CASSLGALASGSDTQYF. The DNA read from the CDR3 is TGCGCCAGCAGCTTGGGGGCCCTAGCAAGCGGGTCAGATACG.

Of note for this clone: Read data end 3 residues before the CDR3 end; the end is taken from the germline J gene. The chain employs TRBV27 and TRBJ2-3; 11 positions agree with TRBD2. The CDR3 is made up of 17 amino acids. V was pared by 5 bases and J by 7 bases, with 14 bases of the junction left unmatched. Per germline, CDR1 MNHEY and CDR2 SMNVEV (reference sequence). CDR3: CASSPPSGSGRVYTQYF. The sequenced CDR3 bases are TGTGCCAGCAGTCCCCCTTCCGGTAGCGGGAGGGTGTATACG.

As concerns this clone: The missing CDR3 end, 3 residues past where the read stops, is filled in from the germline J gene. This chain links TRBV5-6 with TRBJ2-5; 7 nucleotides agree with TRBD1. CDR3 length: 15 amino acids. After removal of 4 bases from V and 0 bases from J, the junction contained 6 bases not matched to a gene. In germline, CDR1 is SGHDT, CDR2 YYEEEE. CDR3 sequence: CASSRLGTDQETQYF. The part of the CDR3 DNA that was read is TGTGCCAGCAGCCGGCTAGGGACAGACCAAGAGACC.

In the case of this clone: The read terminates 3 residues before the CDR3 end, so the remaining end is supplied by the germline J gene. The V call is TRBV6-2 or TRBV6-3, the J call TRBJ2-3, with 7 bases matching TRBD2. There are 15 residues in the CDR3. V dropped 2 bases and J dropped 3; count of bases not matched to a gene: 5. Germline-derived CDR1 and CDR2 are MNHEY and SVGEGT. This CDR3 is CASSYGGSRTDTQYF. The CDR3 bases that were read are TGTGCCAGCAGTTACGGCGGGAGTAGGACAGATACG.

Notes on this clone: The read terminates 3 residues ahead of where the CDR3 ends, so the germline J gene completes it. V gene TRBV4-1 combines with J gene TRBJ2-3; no reliable D call. The V gene lost 0 bases and the J gene lost 2 bases, with 9 bases spanning the gap. The CDR3 is made up of 15 amino acids. Germline CDR1 MGHRA, CDR2 YSYEKL. Partial CDR3 DNA: TGCGCCAGCAGCCAAGATCGTGGGCCCACAGATACG. Translated, it gives CASSQDRGPTDT. The whole CDR3 protein reads CASSQDRGPTDTQYF.

Concerning this clone: The DNA ends 3 residues before the CDR3 does, and the rest of the CDR3 is filled in from the germline J gene. The rearrangement joins TRBV5-1 to TRBJ2-1, with a weak D call TRBD2 (6 bases). Germline-derived CDR1 and CDR2 are SGHRS and YFSETQ. V was shortened by 4 bases and J by 5 bases, with 13 bases between the two germline ends. The CDR3 covers 14 residues. The CDR3 loop is CASSVSGTHNEQFF. The CDR3 bases that were read are TGCGCCAGCAGCGTTTCCGGGACTCACAATGAG.

With regard to this clone: The read halts 3 residues ahead of the CDR3 end, with the missing end drawn from the germline J gene. This rearrangement joins TRBV19 to TRBJ1-1; D possibly corresponds to TRBD1 (5 bases). Germline-derived CDR1 and CDR2 are LNHDA and SQIVND (reference sequence). CDR3 length: 14 amino acids. Trimming removed 1 base at V and 2 bases at J, with 8 bases between. CDR3 residues: CASSIVGGNTEAFF. Incomplete CDR3 DNA: TGTGCCAGTAGTATAGTGGGGGGAAACACTGAA.

The CDR3 protein is CASSEKGGDYNEQFF. The DNA read from the CDR3 is TGTGCCAGCAGTGAAAAAGGGGGTGACTACAATGAG. The V call is TRBV6-1, the J call TRBJ2-1; the D gene is possibly TRBD1 (6 bases). The CDR3 end lies 3 residues beyond the end of the read and is filled in from the germline J gene. Trimming took 2 bases from V and 3 from J, leaving 11 bases between them. Per germline, CDR1 MNHNS and CDR2 SASEGT. The CDR3 extends over 15 amino acids.

As regards this clone: The read finishes 3 residues shy of the CDR3 end, and the germline J gene is used to complete it. The rearrangement uses TRBV5-5 and TRBJ2-7; possibly TRBD1 for D (6 bases). The CDR3 is made up of 15 amino acids. Trimming cost V 0 bases and J 0 bases, with 10 bases left between them. Germline CDR1 is SGHKS and CDR2 is YYEKEE (reference sequence). CDR3 DNA (partial): TGTGCCAGCAGCTTGGGGCAGGGGTTCTCCTACGAG. It specifies CASSLGQGFSYE. The whole CDR3 sequence reads CASSLGQGFSYEQYF.

With respect to this clone: The CDR3 end lies 3 residues beyond the end of the read and is filled in from the germline J gene. The chain recombines TRBV28 with TRBJ1-1; 9 bases are a match to TRBD1. V was clipped by 5 bases and J by 4 bases; unmatched bases: 8. The CDR3 runs to 15 residues. From germline, CDR1 is MDHEN and CDR2 SYDVKM. CDR3 DNA, as far as it was read: TGTGCCAGCAGTGGGGACAGGGCCATACTCACTGAA. Encoded protein: CASSGDRAILTE. The whole CDR3 protein reads CASSGDRAILTEAFF.

Remarks on this clone: The read ends 3 residues before the CDR3 terminus; that terminus is restored from the germline J gene. The chain links TRBV7-2 to TRBJ1-2, with 9 bases matching TRBD1. CDR1 and CDR2 from the germline V gene are SGHTA and FQGNSA. The CDR3 sequence is 14 residues long. J was trimmed by 3 bases and V by 3 bases; bases with no gene match: 2. CDR3: CASSFDRGDYGYTF. The covered CDR3 bases are TGTGCCAGCAGCTTTGACAGGGGGGACTATGGC.

As to this clone: Read coverage stops 3 residues before the CDR3 terminus; the germline J gene supplies the remainder. The rearrangement links TRBV20-1 to TRBJ2-7; 10 bases agree with TRBD1. Unmatched junction bases numbered 3, after V lost 6 bases and J lost 4 bases. This CDR3 contains 12 residues. Germline assignment: CDR1 DFQATT and CDR2 SNEGSKA (reference sequence). The covered CDR3 bases are TGCAGTGCGGGGACAGGGGCTTACGAG. It yields the protein CSAGTGAYE. The whole CDR3 reads CSAGTGAYEQYF.

Details on this clone: The read gets to within 3 residues of the CDR3 end, and the germline J gene fills in the rest. The chain couples TRBV7-8 to TRBJ2-3; 10 positions match TRBD2. Per germline, CDR1 SGHVS and CDR2 FQNEAQ. This CDR3 is built from 18 residues. V trimming: 5 bases; J trimming: 0 bases; junction bases outside the gene matches: 11. CDR3 bases read: TGTGCCAGCAGCCCAATAAGGGGACTAGCGCCTAGCACAGATACG. It codes for CASSPIRGLAPSTDT. The whole CDR3 sequence is CASSPIRGLAPSTDTQYF. Variable domain in full (rest from reference TRBV7-8 and TRBJ2-3): GAGVSQSPRYKVAKRGQDVALRCDPISGHVSLFWYQQALGQGPEFLTYFQNEAQLDKSGLPSDRFFAERPEGSVSTLKIQRTQQEDSAVYLCASSPIRGLAPSTDTQYFGPGTRLTVL.

Turning to this clone: Read sequence stops 3 residues before the CDR3 end, and the germline J gene provides the missing end. The V gene is TRBV12-3 or TRBV12-4, the J gene TRBJ2-7, with D possibly matching TRBD2 (6 bases). The CDR3 covers 13 residues. V lost 7 bases to trimming and J lost 4 bases, with 14 bases between them. The CDR3 bases that were read are TGTGCCAGCAATAAGGGACGGGGGTACGAG. It encodes CASNKGRGYE. The CDR3, in full, reads CASNKGRGYEQYF.

Turning to this clone: With the read ending 3 residues before the CDR3 end, the germline J gene is used to fill in that end. The chain recombines TRBV20-1 with TRBJ2-7, with TRBD1 identical over 9 bases. This CDR3 has 13 residues. With 3 bases clipped from V and 3 bases from J, the junction kept 3 bases outside the gene matches. Germline-derived CDR1 and CDR2 are DFQATT and SNEGSKA (reference sequence). CDR3 DNA (partial): TGCAGTGCTAGGGGGGACAGGGACTACGAG. Its protein is CSARGDRDYE. The complete CDR3 reads CSARGDRDYEQYF.

As to this clone: The read ends 3 residues shy of where the CDR3 ends; the end is completed using the germline J gene. This rearrangement joins TRBV20-1 to TRBJ2-4; a weak D match, TRBD2 (5 bases). CDR1 and CDR2 from the germline V gene are DFQATT and SNEGSKA (reference sequence). The CDR3 has 16 amino acids. Trimming removed 5 bases from V and 4 bases from J, with 21 bases in between. The DNA read from the CDR3 is TGCAGTGCTCCCCGGGGAGCGATCGATAATAAAAACATT. It specifies CSAPRGAIDNKNI. In full, the CDR3 is CSAPRGAIDNKNIQYF.

Worth noting for this clone: The read terminates 3 residues before the CDR3 end, so the remaining end is supplied by the germline J gene. This chain joins TRBV19 and TRBJ1-4, with 10 bases matching TRBD1. Germline assignment: CDR1 LNHDA and CDR2 SQIVND (reference sequence). CDR3 size: 16 residues. V trimming: 5 bases; J trimming: 6 bases; junction bases outside the gene matches: 9. CDR3 bases read: TGTGCCAGTAGTCCGGGACAGGGGAGGTTGGATGAAAAA. Its translation is CASSPGQGRLDEK. Given in full, the CDR3 is CASSPGQGRLDEKLFF.